These 18 T cell receptor beta chains originate from one sample sequenced in a study of vaccination effects on CD4 cells after COVID-19. Viral peptide pool expansion of antigen-specific CD4+ T cells preceded sequencing in the ViraFEST assay. Upon completion of more than 9 days in culture, CD4+ T cells were isolated. According to the study, vaccine recipients showed no prior SARS-CoV-2 infection and negative nucleocapsid antibodies. Assay: immunoSEQ multiplex PCR; the TCRdb copy retains only in-frame clones and omits some. The sample lists about 63,000 clones, approximately 75% occurring once. Which antigens these TCRs recognize remains unknown. The starting material was CD4+ T cells from PBMCs cultured with HCoV-OC43 spike peptides, obtained before COVID-19 vaccination. Subset described: HCoV-OC43 spike overlapping peptide pool stimulation. The receptors here all came from a human donor who received a COVID-19 vaccine.

This clone occurred a few times. The chain recombines TRBV5-6 with TRBJ2-1; 9 positions agree with TRBD1. Trimming took 1 base from V and 9 from J; bases not matched to a gene: 5. The CDR3 is 14 residues long. Looked up from germline, CDR1 is SGHDT and CDR2 is YYEEEE. CDR3 nucleotides: TGTGCCAGCAGCTTGAGGGACAGGGTGTTTGAGCAGTTCTTC. Residues: CASSLRDRVFEQFF.

The chain links TRBV28 to TRBJ2-3; 9 bases match TRBD2. The CDR3 covers 17 residues. Germline values: CDR1 MDHEN, CDR2 SYDVKM. Losses at the gene ends were 2 bases for V and 7 bases for J; bases not matched to a gene: 13. CDR3: CASSLRLAGHIVNTQYF. The CDR3 bases are TGTGCCAGCAGTTTAAGGCTAGCGGGGCATATCGTTAATACGCAGTATTTT.

In this sample, this clone turned up a few times. The J gene is TRBJ1-3, the V gene TRBV19; no clear D gene. The CDR3 sequence is 15 residues long. With 4 bases removed from V and 1 base from J, the gap between germline ends came to 11 bases. Per the germline V gene, CDR1 is LNHDA and CDR2 is SQIVND (reference sequence). The CDR3 bases are TGTGCCAGTAGTAGCCCGGGGAGATCTGGAAACACCATATATTTT. Translated: CASSSPGRSGNTIYF.

This clone was picked up a small number of times. This sequence joins TRBV6-5 and TRBJ1-5; TRBD1 agrees at 10 bases. Germline trimming cut 6 bases from V and 2 bases from J; bases unmatched to any gene: 1. The CDR3 has 14 residues. The germline CDR1 and CDR2 sequences are MNHEY and SVGAGI. The CDR3 here is CASSGTGGNQPQHF. DNA of the CDR3: TGTGCCAGCAGCGGGACAGGGGGCAATCAGCCCCAGCATTTT.

This clone is a singleton in its sample. This chain links TRBV11-2 with TRBJ1-1; D might be TRBD1 (5 bases). There are 13 residues in the CDR3. The ends were cut back, 5 bases at V and 1 base at J, with 8 bases in the middle. CDR1 is SGHAT, CDR2 FQNNGV, per germline. This CDR3 reads CASSVTGNTEAFF. The CDR3 bases are TGTGCCAGCAGCGTAACAGGGAACACTGAAGCTTTCTTT.

The chain couples TRBV6-6 to TRBJ2-2; D possibly corresponds to TRBD2 (6 bases). Trimming cost V 5 bases and J 0 bases, with 13 bases left between them. The CDR3 contains 16 residues. Germline V gene lookup returns CDR1 MNHNY and CDR2 SVGAGI (reference sequence). The CDR3, as DNA: TGTGCCAGCAGTCGATTTAGCGGCGCGAACACCGGGGAGCTGTTTTTT. This gives the protein CASSRFSGANTGELFF.

The gene calls are TRBV19 and TRBJ2-2; D could derive from TRBD1 or TRBD2 (5 bases each). V was cut by 0 bases and J by 7 bases, with 15 bases left in between. Germline V lookup: CDR1 LNHDA, CDR2 SQIVND (reference sequence). The CDR3 is 16 residues long. CDR3 nucleotides: TGTGCCAGTAGTATAGACCCGGTGAGGGGCGACGGGGAGCTGTTTTTT. This codes for CASSIDPVRGDGELFF.

The rearrangement uses TRBV9 and TRBJ2-4; no firm D call. This CDR3 has 14 amino acids. V was cut by 0 bases and J by 1 base, with 5 bases left in between. The germline CDR1 and CDR2 sequences are SGDLS and YYNGEE. CDR3 nucleotide sequence: TGTGCCAGCAGCGTAGACGTGGCCAAAAACATTCAGTACTTC. Amino acids: CASSVDVAKNIQYF.

This clone was seen only a few times. This sequence joins TRBV19 and TRBJ1-1, with 7 nucleotides matching TRBD1. The CDR3 spans 15 residues. From germline, CDR1 is LNHDA and CDR2 SQIVND (reference sequence). The trim removed 6 bases at V and 1 base at J, leaving 8 bases unmatched. The CDR3 bases are TGTGCCAGTAGCGCCCCCGGGACAGCGAACACTGAAGCTTTCTTT. It codes for CASSAPGTANTEAFF.

The chain carries TRBV6-1 and TRBJ1-1; possibly TRBD1 for D (5 bases). The CDR3 sequence is 15 residues long. CDR1 is MNHNS and CDR2 is SASEGT in the germline V gene. The V gene lost 3 bases and the J gene lost 1 base, with 12 bases spanning the gap. The DNA for the CDR3 is TGTGCCAGCAGTGATCGGGGCAGGGCGAACACTGAAGCTTTCTTT. Its translation: CASSDRGRANTEAFF.

The sample holds a few counts of this clone. V is TRBV19 and J is TRBJ1-1; maybe TRBD1 (5 bases). Looked up from germline, CDR1 is LNHDA and CDR2 is SQIVND (reference sequence). V lost 5 bases and J 1 base, leaving 14 bases between the germline ends. CDR3 length equals 15 residues. CDR3 residues: CASSLGQVPNTEAFF. The CDR3 DNA is TGTGCCAGTAGTCTCGGACAAGTCCCGAACACTGAAGCTTTCTTT.

The V gene is TRBV6-4, the J gene TRBJ2-7, with D tentatively TRBD1 (6 bases). Looked up from germline, CDR1 is MRHNA and CDR2 is SNTAGT. The CDR3 contains 12 residues. Trimming took 6 bases from V and 3 from J, leaving 9 bases between them. The CDR3 reads CASRSTGYEQYV. In DNA form, the CDR3 reads TGTGCCAGCAGATCGACAGGCTACGAGCAGTACGTC.

The genes are TRBV5-1 and TRBJ2-1; 8 bases are a match to TRBD1. Germline V gene sequence: CDR1 SGHRS, CDR2 YFSETQ. CDR3 size: 16 residues. The V and J ends lost 5 bases and 2 bases, in that order; junction bases with no gene match: 9. CDR3 DNA: TGCGCCAGCAGGGCGCTGCAGGGGGCGCCCTACAATGAGCAGTTCTTC. Translated, it gives CASRALQGAPYNEQFF.

The gene calls are TRBV19 and TRBJ1-1, with D perhaps TRBD1 (5 bases). Germline V gene lookup returns CDR1 LNHDA and CDR2 SQIVND (reference sequence). V lost 3 bases, J lost 0 bases, and 14 bases lay in between. The CDR3 is made up of 16 amino acids. The CDR3 region has the DNA TGTGCCAGTAGTATGGGAAGGGGTCATGTGAACACTGAAGCTTTCTTT. It is translated as CASSMGRGHVNTEAFF.

This chain joins TRBV7-8 and TRBJ1-5; D not resolved. Germline lookup yields CDR1 SGHVS and CDR2 FQNEAQ. Trimming cost V 0 bases and J 4 bases, with 7 bases left between them. The CDR3 is 14 residues long. CDR3 in DNA: TGTGCCAGCAGCTTAGCGTATAGAAATCAGCCCCAGCATTTT. Protein: CASSLAYRNQPQHF.

With respect to this clone: The sample carries other DNA sequences with the same CDR3. The chain uses TRBV15 and TRBJ1-2, with TRBD1 matching 7 bases. The J segment lost 5 bases and the V segment lost 3 bases, leaving 15 bases of the junction unmatched. In germline, CDR1 is LNHNV, CDR2 YYDKDF (reference sequence). The CDR3 loop spans 17 amino acids. The CDR3 bases are TGTGCCACCAGCAGGACGGCCTCAAACCGGGACAGTTATGGCTACACCTTC. Its protein is CATSRTASNRDSYGYTF. The entire variable domain, with the rest obtained from reference TRBV15 and TRBJ1-2, is as follows: DAMVIQNPRYQVTQFGKPVTLSCSQTLNHNVMYWYQQKSSQAPKLLFHYYDKDFNNEADTPDNFQSRRPNTSFCFLDIRSPGLGDTAMYLCATSRTASNRDSYGYTFGSGTRLTVV.

J is TRBJ2-1 and V is TRBV11-3, with D uncertain. Between the trimmed V and J ends, which lost 0 bases and 9 bases, there was a span of 9 bases. The CDR3 runs 13 residues. Germline V lookup: CDR1 SGHNT, CDR2 YENEEA. CDR3 sequence reads: CASSLEGNAEQFF. CDR3 DNA: TGTGCCAGCAGCTTAGAAGGGAATGCTGAGCAGTTCTTC.

The chain carries TRBV3-1 (or the pseudogene TRBV3-2) and TRBJ2-2, with D possibly being TRBD1 (6 bases). The V end lost 6 bases, the J end lost 1 base, and 12 bases lay between the germline ends. Germline values: CDR1 LGHDT, CDR2 YNNKEL (reference sequence). The CDR3 is 15 residues long. CDR3: CASRKKTGNTGELFF. CDR3 bases: TGTGCCAGCAGGAAAAAGACAGGGAACACCGGGGAGCTGTTTTTT.